What follows are 19 T cell receptor beta chains derived from one specimen sequenced in a study of CD8 T cells in Susac syndrome. With random hexamers, reverse transcription was performed on about 0.5 to 1 ug of RNA. TCRdb reanalysed the immunoSEQ multiplex PCR reads using MiXCR and keeps one entry per CDR3 protein. This sample has 150,000 to 250,000 distinct CDR3 sequences, with about 95% found just once. Source material: CD4+ T cells from PBMCs. These TCRs come from a human donor with multiple sclerosis.

For the CDR3, the DNA is TGTGCCCTAGGGGGGACAGTCCACACCGGGGAGCTGTTTTTT. As protein: CALGGTVHTGELFF. V is TRBV30 and J is TRBJ2-2; the D gene is possibly TRBD1 (7 bases). The V gene's germline CDR1 is GTSNPN and CDR2 SVGIG (reference sequence). V was pared by 8 bases and J by 3 bases, with 16 bases between. The CDR3 has 14 residues.

The V and J genes are TRBV9 and TRBJ1-5, with 9 positions matching TRBD1. CDR3 size: 15 residues. Germline lookup yields CDR1 SGDLS and CDR2 YYNGEE. The J segment lost 4 bases and the V segment lost 3 bases, leaving 5 bases of the junction unmatched. The DNA for the CDR3 is TGTGCCAGCAGCGCCACAGGGGGCCGAAATCAGCCCCAGCATTTT. This codes for CASSATGGRNQPQHF. Full variable domain (outside the CDR3, taken from reference TRBV9 and TRBJ1-5): DSGVTQTPKHLITATGQRVTLRCSPRSGDLSVYWYQQSLDQGLQFLIQYYNGEERAKGNILERFSAQQFPDLHSELNLSSLELGDSALYFCASSATGGRNQPQHFGDGTRLSIL.

This chain connects TRBV20-1 to TRBJ2-3, with TRBD2 matching 8 bases. CDR3 size: 14 residues. CDR1 and CDR2 from the germline V gene are DFQATT and SNEGSKA (reference sequence). The junction had 3 bases not matched to a gene; V was cut back by 0 bases and J by 4 bases. In nucleotides, the CDR3 is TGCAGTGCTAGAGAGTTGACTAGCGCAGATACGCAGTATTTT. Translated, it gives CSARELTSADTQYF.

The chain links TRBV4-2 to TRBJ2-5, with 7 bases identical to TRBD1. This CDR3 spans 13 amino acids. Germline-derived CDR1 and CDR2 are LGHNA and YNFKEQ. V was pared by 5 bases and J by 2 bases, with 2 bases of the junction left unmatched. Written as DNA, the CDR3 is TGTGCCAGCAGCTCCAGGGGGCAAGAGACCCAGTACTTC. It encodes CASSSRGQETQYF.

The chain recombines TRBV29-1 with TRBJ1-1; the D is unclear. CDR1 is SQVTM and CDR2 is ANQGSEA in the germline V gene. The V end lost 6 bases, the J end lost 3 bases, and 11 bases lay between the germline ends. CDR3 size: 12 residues. The CDR3 nucleotides are TGCAGCGTGGTATCGTGGGACACTGAAGCTTTCTTT. Translation: CSVVSWDTEAFF.

In the case of this clonotype: One end of the junction does not line up with germline, which may come from a read error. The rearrangement links TRBV30 to TRBJ1-2; no clear D gene. The CDR3 totals 11 residues. The V gene's germline CDR1 is GTSNPN and CDR2 SVGIG (reference sequence). The CDR3 is CAWSVLGRRNF. CDR3 DNA: TGTGCCTGGAGTGTATTAGGCAGGAGGAACTTC.

The chain joins TRBV12-3 or TRBV12-4 to TRBJ2-7; 9 positions agree with TRBD2. Unmatched junction bases numbered 3, after V lost 6 bases and J lost 6 bases. This CDR3 is 12 amino acids long. This CDR3 is CASRFSGGEQYF. The CDR3 DNA reads as TGTGCCAGCAGATTTAGCGGGGGCGAGCAGTACTTC.

The J gene is TRBJ2-7, the V gene TRBV3-1; a weak D match, TRBD1 (7 bases). Per germline, CDR1 LGHDT and CDR2 YNNKEL (reference sequence). V dropped 8 bases and J dropped 2 bases, with 13 bases sitting between them. The CDR3 length is 13 residues. CDR3 amino acids: CASAQGGAYEQYF. The CDR3 nucleotides read TGTGCCAGCGCCCAGGGGGGAGCCTACGAGCAGTACTTC.

The rearrangement links TRBV20-1 to TRBJ2-1; D gene uncertain. Per germline, CDR1 DFQATT and CDR2 SNEGSKA (reference sequence). The CDR3 contains 12 residues. Trimming took 6 bases from V and 10 from J, leaving 16 bases between them. CDR3 DNA: TGCAGTGCGATAGGGCCCCTTTGGGAGCAGTTCTTC. Its protein is CSAIGPLWEQFF.

The chain employs TRBV6-6 and TRBJ1-1, with D tentatively TRBD1 (5 bases). CDR3 length equals 13 residues. Deletions cut 7 bases from V and 1 base from J, with 10 bases between. Germline lookup yields CDR1 MNHNY and CDR2 SVGAGI (reference sequence). The CDR3 DNA sequence: TGTGCCAGCACCCCAGGACAGAACACTGAAGCTTTCTTT. Amino acid sequence: CASTPGQNTEAFF.

The chain combines TRBV5-4 with TRBJ2-1; 8 nucleotides match TRBD1. Per the germline V gene, CDR1 is SGHNT and CDR2 is YYREEE (reference sequence). The trim removed 3 bases at V and 7 bases at J, leaving 9 bases unmatched. The CDR3 is 15 amino acids. The CDR3 region has the DNA TGTGCCAGCAGCTCTCCCCAGGGGGCGCAGAATGAGCAGTTCTTC. The encoded protein is CASSSPQGAQNEQFF.

This chain links TRBV5-6 with TRBJ2-5; unclear D gene. V lost 3 bases and J 1 base, leaving 7 bases between the germline ends. The germline gives CDR1 SGHDT, CDR2 YYEEEE. The CDR3 sequence is 13 residues long. In DNA, the CDR3 is TGTGCCAGCAGCTGGCAGGCCCAAGAGACCCAGTACTTC. Protein sequence: CASSWQAQETQYF.

The rearrangement links TRBV12-3 or TRBV12-4 to TRBJ1-5; possible D gene TRBD1, 5 bases. This CDR3 is built from 14 residues. V gave up 1 base and J gave up 9 bases, with 13 bases separating them. The CDR3 protein is CASSLGDRRRPQHF. Here the CDR3 DNA reads TGTGCCAGCAGTTTAGGTGACAGACGTCGGCCCCAGCATTTT.

Here the CDR3 DNA reads TGTGCCAGCAGTGGAGCGAGGGGCAGAAGCGTCGCCTACAATGAGCAGTTCTTC. Translating it yields CASSGARGRSVAYNEQFF. This chain links TRBV25-1 with TRBJ2-1; either TRBD1 or TRBD2 may fit D (5 bases each). The CDR3 runs to 18 residues. Per germline, CDR1 MGHDK and CDR2 SYGVNS. V lost 4 bases and J lost 2, with 21 bases in between. Together with reference TRBV25-1 and TRBJ2-1, the CDR3 gives the full variable domain: EADIYQTPRYLVIGTGKKITLECSQTMGHDKMYWYQQDPGMELHLIHYSYGVNSTEKGDLSSESTVSRIRTEHFPLTLESARPSHTSQYLCASSGARGRSVAYNEQFFGPGTRLTVL.

The chain has TRBV20-1 and TRBJ2-7; 8 bases are shared with TRBD1. The CDR3 length is 13 residues. The trim removed 5 bases at V and 5 bases at J, leaving 8 bases unmatched. Per the germline V gene, CDR1 is DFQATT and CDR2 is SNEGSKA (reference sequence). The CDR3 spells CSAPQGGGNEQYF. The DNA of the CDR3 is TGCAGTGCTCCACAGGGGGGAGGAAACGAGCAGTACTTC.

This sequence joins TRBV20-1 and TRBJ2-1; D possibly corresponds to TRBD2 (6 bases). V shed 6 bases and J shed 6 bases, with 12 bases lying between them. The CDR3 is made up of 12 amino acids. Germline V gene lookup returns CDR1 DFQATT and CDR2 SNEGSKA (reference sequence). The CDR3 loop is CSAPTSFNEQFF. For the CDR3, the DNA is TGCAGTGCGCCGACTAGTTTCAATGAGCAGTTCTTC.

This rearrangement joins TRBV7-2 to TRBJ2-7; 7 nucleotides match TRBD1. Unmatched junction bases numbered 4, after V lost 2 bases and J lost 3 bases. The CDR3 has 14 amino acids. Per the germline V gene, CDR1 is SGHTA and CDR2 is FQGNSA. CDR3 sequence: CASSLSSGGYEQYF. CDR3 coding DNA: TGTGCCAGCAGCTTAAGCTCAGGGGGCTACGAGCAGTACTTC.

The chain joins TRBV7-9 to TRBJ2-4, with a possible D match to TRBD2 (6 bases). The germline gives CDR1 SEHNR, CDR2 FQNEAQ (reference sequence). The CDR3 is 13 residues long. V lost 1 base, J lost 6 bases, and 7 bases lay in between. The CDR3 region is CASSLEGLNIQYF. CDR3 nucleotide sequence: TGTGCCAGCAGCTTAGAGGGACTAAACATTCAGTACTTC. Complete variable domain (other parts from reference TRBV7-9 and TRBJ2-4): DTGVSQNPRHKITKRGQNVTFRCDPISEHNRLYWYRQTLGQGPEFLTYFQNEAQLEKSRLLSDRFSAERPKGSFSTLEIQRTEQGDSAMYLCASSLEGLNIQYFGAGTRLSVL.

V usage is TRBV6-1 and J usage is TRBJ2-2; D gene ambiguous. The CDR3 covers 16 residues. Germline V gene data show CDR1 as MNHNS and CDR2 as SASEGT. V lost 5 bases and J 5 bases, leaving 18 bases between the germline ends. The CDR3 is CASSPQAGRFTGELFF. The CDR3 nucleotides are TGTGCCAGCAGTCCACAAGCAGGCCGGTTTACCGGGGAGCTGTTTTTT.